The 30 T cell receptor beta chains below all came from one sample that was sequenced in a study of T cell responses to AZD1222 COVID-19 vaccine. The assay was immunoSEQ multiplex PCR, and TCRdb's table has in-frame clones only and misses some. The table includes more than 110,000 clones, approximately 89% detected once. The sample was peripheral blood, taken on day 0 of AZD1222 vaccination. The receptors were sampled from an adult in good health.

The J gene is TRBJ1-6, the V gene TRBV6-6; D might be TRBD1 (5 bases). The CDR3 consists of 12 residues. The germline V gene encodes CDR1 MNHNY and CDR2 SVGAGI (reference sequence). V was clipped by 6 bases and J by 10 bases, with 10 bases between them. The CDR3 sequence: CASSRDYSPLHF. The CDR3 DNA is TGTGCCAGCAGCAGGGACTACTCACCCCTCCACTTT.

V is TRBV7-2 and J is TRBJ2-5; D may be TRBD2 (6 bases). Trimming stripped 3 bases from V and 3 bases from J, with 11 bases between. Looked up from germline, CDR1 is SGHTA and CDR2 is FQGNSA. There are 14 residues in the CDR3. The CDR3 reads CASSFKWGEETQYF. As DNA, the CDR3 is TGTGCCAGCAGCTTTAAGTGGGGGGAAGAGACCCAGTACTTC.

This clone was observed once. This sequence joins TRBV6-5 and TRBJ2-5, with 9 bases identical to TRBD2. This CDR3 spans 15 amino acids. Germline trimming cut 2 bases from V and 0 bases from J; bases unmatched to any gene: 1. Germline CDR1 MNHEY, CDR2 SVGAGI. The CDR3 bases are TGTGCCAGCAGTTACAGACTAGCGGACCAAGAGACCCAGTACTTC. This gives the protein CASSYRLADQETQYF.

The gene calls are TRBV6-2 or TRBV6-3 and TRBJ2-2, with D tentatively TRBD1 (6 bases). The CDR3 consists of 15 residues. The germline V gene encodes CDR1 MNHEY and CDR2 SVGEGT. The V end was cut by 5 bases, the J end by 2 bases, with 12 bases between. CDR3 DNA: TGTGCCAGCAGTCTCCCGGACAGAAACACCGGGGAGCTGTTTTTT. Amino acid sequence: CASSLPDRNTGELFF.

This sequence joins TRBV5-1 and TRBJ1-6; D gene ambiguous. Germline values: CDR1 SGHRS, CDR2 YFSETQ. The germline V and J ends were trimmed by 0 bases and 0 bases, with 7 bases remaining between them. The CDR3 contains 16 residues. The CDR3 region has the DNA TGCGCCAGCAGCTTGGAGCAAAGCTCCTATAATTCACCCCTCCACTTT. The encoded protein is CASSLEQSSYNSPLHF.

V gene TRBV28 combines with J gene TRBJ2-2, with D perhaps matching TRBD2 (6 bases). Germline CDR1 MDHEN, CDR2 SYDVKM. There are 14 residues in the CDR3. With 3 bases removed from V and 1 base from J, the gap between germline ends came to 6 bases. CDR3 in DNA: TGTGCCAGCAGTTTGGGGGGGAACACCGGGGAGCTGTTTTTT. Encoded protein: CASSLGGNTGELFF.

The count of this clone is one. This chain connects TRBV7-2 to TRBJ2-7, with 7 bases matching TRBD1. Trimming took 5 bases from V and 7 from J; bases not matched to a gene: 8. The germline V gene has CDR1 SGHTA and CDR2 FQGNSA. The CDR3 covers 13 residues. Written as DNA, the CDR3 is TGTGCCAGCAGCCCTCGACAGGGCGGGGAGCAGTACTTC. Its protein product is CASSPRQGGEQYF.

A single count supports this clone. J is TRBJ1-2 and V is TRBV29-1; TRBD1 agrees at 9 bases. CDR3 length equals 14 residues. After removal of 4 bases from V and 2 bases from J, the junction contained 5 bases not matched to a gene. Germline lookup yields CDR1 SQVTM and CDR2 ANQGSEA. The CDR3 sequence is CSVGRGQGNYGYTF. Written as DNA, the CDR3 is TGCAGCGTTGGAAGGGGACAGGGCAACTATGGCTACACCTTC.

CDR3 in amino acids: CASSQDFQVGYTF. The CDR3 nucleotides read TGCGCCAGCAGCCAAGACTTTCAGGTTGGCTACACCTTC. This rearrangement joins TRBV4-1 to TRBJ1-2; D call uncertain. Trimming cost V 0 bases and J 7 bases, with 9 bases left between them. The germline CDR1 and CDR2 sequences are MGHRA and YSYEKL. The CDR3 extends over 13 amino acids.

This rearrangement joins TRBV5-4 to TRBJ2-3; D not certain. The V end was cut by 1 base, the J end by 2 bases, with 11 bases between. This CDR3 contains 15 residues. Germline V gives CDR1 SGHNT, CDR2 YYREEE (reference sequence). CDR3 residues: CASSLIGDSTDTQYF. Written as DNA, the CDR3 is TGTGCCAGCAGCTTGATTGGGGATTCCACAGATACGCAGTATTTT.

J is TRBJ1-5 and V is TRBV5-5, with 10 bases aligning to TRBD1. The length of the CDR3 is 15 residues. Germline V gives CDR1 SGHKS, CDR2 YYEKEE (reference sequence). The ends lost 2 bases at V and 6 bases at J; junction bases unmatched: 5. The CDR3 DNA is TGTGCCAGCAGCTTCGGGACAGGGGTGGTTCAGCCCCAGCATTTT. This sequence encodes CASSFGTGVVQPQHF.

The chain employs TRBV7-2 and TRBJ1-3; 7 nucleotides agree with TRBD1. CDR3 length: 17 residues. V was clipped by 5 bases and J by 0 bases; unmatched bases: 10. Germline assignment: CDR1 SGHTA and CDR2 FQGNSA. CDR3 amino acids: CASSARDSSYSGNTIYF. CDR3 in DNA: TGTGCCAGCAGCGCCCGGGACAGCTCGTACTCTGGAAACACCATATATTTT.

This chain uses TRBV5-4 with TRBJ2-7; 9 bases agree with TRBD2. The germline V gene encodes CDR1 SGHNT and CDR2 YYREEE (reference sequence). V trimming: 3 bases; J trimming: 5 bases; junction bases outside the gene matches: 12. CDR3 length equals 16 residues. The CDR3 nucleotides read TGTGCCAGCAGCTCCCCGGCGGGCGGGGGGGCCAACGAGCAGTACTTC. It encodes CASSSPAGGGANEQYF.

This chain uses TRBV30 with TRBJ2-2; a weak D match, TRBD1 (6 bases). The germline CDR1 and CDR2 sequences are GTSNPN and SVGIG (reference sequence). Deletions cut 0 bases from V and 3 bases from J, with 11 bases between. The CDR3 loop spans 15 amino acids. Here the CDR3 DNA reads TGTGCCTGGAGTGTACAGGGTCTTTACACCGGGGAGCTGTTTTTT. Translated, it gives CAWSVQGLYTGELFF.

This rearrangement joins TRBV27 to TRBJ2-7, with D perhaps matching TRBD2 (6 bases). Trimming removed 6 bases at V and 0 bases at J, with 12 bases between. Germline CDR1 and CDR2: MNHEY and SMNVEV (reference sequence). The CDR3 is 14 amino acids. CDR3 amino acids: CASSWGGPSYEQYF. The CDR3, as DNA: TGTGCCAGCAGCTGGGGAGGCCCCTCCTACGAGCAGTACTTC.

V and J are TRBV5-4 and TRBJ1-1; 7 positions match TRBD1. This CDR3 contains 14 residues. CDR1 is SGHNT, CDR2 YYREEE, per germline (reference sequence). V gave up 3 bases and J gave up 1 base; unmatched junction bases: 3. CDR3 sequence (DNA): TGTGCCAGCAGCTCGACAGGGTGGAACACTGAAGCTTTCTTT. The encoded protein is CASSSTGWNTEAFF.

The chain joins TRBV30 to TRBJ1-4; no reliable D call. The CDR3 spans 14 residues. Germline V gene lookup returns CDR1 GTSNPN and CDR2 SVGIG (reference sequence). Trimming stripped 0 bases from V and 5 bases from J, with 10 bases between. The CDR3 is CAWSVFRRNEKLFF. As DNA, the CDR3 is TGTGCCTGGAGTGTGTTCAGGAGGAATGAAAAACTGTTTTTT.

V gene TRBV5-1 combines with J gene TRBJ2-7; 7 bases map to TRBD1. After removal of 4 bases from V and 2 bases from J, the junction contained 9 bases not matched to a gene. Germline-derived CDR1 and CDR2 are SGHRS and YFSETQ. There are 15 residues in the CDR3. As DNA, the CDR3 is TGCGCCAGCAGCGCACAACCTGGGACAGCCTACGAGCAGTACTTC. Translating it yields CASSAQPGTAYEQYF.

V is TRBV5-6 and J is TRBJ2-7; 11 bases agree with TRBD2. Germline V gene sequence: CDR1 SGHDT, CDR2 YYEEEE. V shed 2 bases, J shed 4 bases, and the junction held 2 bases outside the gene matches. The CDR3 covers 14 residues. The CDR3 region is CASSFPSGRYEQYF. CDR3 DNA: TGTGCCAGCAGCTTCCCTAGCGGGAGGTACGAGCAGTACTTC. Combining the CDR3 with reference TRBV5-6 and TRBJ2-7 gives the whole variable domain DAGVTQSPTHLIKTRGQQVTLRCSPKSGHDTVSWYQQALGQGPQFIFQYYEEEERQRGNFPDRFSGHQFPNYSSELNVNALLLGDSALYLCASSFPSGRYEQYFGPGTRLTVT.

The CDR3 region is CATSRGGLVGPYEQYF. CDR3 nucleotide sequence: TGTGCCACCAGCAGAGGGGGACTAGTCGGACCCTACGAGCAGTACTTC. The rearrangement links TRBV15 to TRBJ2-7; 8 bases match TRBD2. The V segment lost 1 base and the J segment 2 bases; nucleotides outside the gene matches: 7. The CDR3 runs 16 residues. The germline V gene has CDR1 LNHNV and CDR2 YYDKDF (reference sequence). Filled out from reference TRBV15 and TRBJ2-7, the complete variable domain reads DAMVIQNPRYQVTQFGKPVTLSCSQTLNHNVMYWYQQKSSQAPKLLFHYYDKDFNNEADTPDNFQSRRPNTSFCFLDIRSPGLGDTAMYLCATSRGGLVGPYEQYFGPGTRLTVT.

V usage is TRBV24-1 and J usage is TRBJ2-7; D is unclear. The CDR3 spans 13 residues. Trimming cost V 4 bases and J 9 bases, with 15 bases left between them. Germline V gene data show CDR1 as KGHDR and CDR2 as SFDVKD. CDR3 bases: TGTGCCACCAGTGACCTATTGGAGTGGGGGCAGTACTTC. Translated: CATSDLLEWGQYF.

The chain employs TRBV12-3 or TRBV12-4 and TRBJ1-2; D is unclear. CDR3 length equals 13 residues. V was cut by 5 bases and J by 3 bases, with 10 bases left in between. CDR3 bases: TGTGCCAGCAGTCGACCCGGCTACTATGGCTACACCTTC. It is translated as CASSRPGYYGYTF.

The chain is built from TRBV9 and TRBJ2-7; D remains unclear. Trimming pared 0 bases from V and 4 bases from J, leaving 14 bases between. The CDR3 extends over 15 amino acids. The germline V gene has CDR1 SGDLS and CDR2 YYNGEE. In nucleotides, the CDR3 is TGTGCCAGCAGCGTAGCTGAGAGGCCCCTTTACGAGCAGTACTTC. Translated: CASSVAERPLYEQYF.

The V and J genes are TRBV4-3 and TRBJ1-6; no clear D. The CDR3 is 14 amino acids. V was cut by 0 bases and J by 7 bases, with 7 bases left in between. Germline lookup yields CDR1 LGHNA and CDR2 YSLEER. The DNA of the CDR3 is TGCGCCAGCAGCCAAGATACGCGGAATTCACCCCTCCACTTT. Translating it yields CASSQDTRNSPLHF.

The CDR3 reads CSASDRGQPQHF. As DNA, the CDR3 is TGCAGTGCTAGTGATAGGGGGCAGCCCCAGCATTTT. The chain combines TRBV20-1 with TRBJ1-5, with D possibly TRBD1 on 6 matching bases. Germline CDR1 DFQATT, CDR2 SNEGSKA (reference sequence). V dropped 3 bases and J dropped 7 bases, with 10 bases sitting between them. This CDR3 region has 12 residues.

J is TRBJ2-3 and V is TRBV30, with 8 bases aligning to TRBD1. Trimming cost V 8 bases and J 4 bases; bases outside gene matches: 23. Germline V gene data show CDR1 as GTSNPN and CDR2 as SVGIG (reference sequence). The CDR3 is 18 residues long. The CDR3 protein is CARDPRGPSGRGPDTQYF. For the CDR3, the DNA is TGTGCCAGGGACCCCAGGGGGCCGAGCGGCCGGGGGCCAGATACGCAGTATTTT.

The chain carries TRBV9 and TRBJ1-2; tentative D call: TRBD1 (6 bases). The V and J ends lost 4 bases and 7 bases respectively, with 14 bases between them. CDR1 and CDR2 (germline): SGDLS, YYNGEE. The CDR3 covers 13 residues. The CDR3 DNA reads TGTGCCAGCAGCCCCGAGGGGGGTGGTGGCTACACCTTC. Translation gives CASSPEGGGGYTF.

A remark on this clone: One end of the junction fails to match germline, which may point to a read error. The rearrangement links TRBV28 to TRBJ2-5; TRBD1 aligns across 8 bases. Germline V gene sequence: CDR1 MDHEN, CDR2 SYDVKM. CDR3 length equals 12 residues. The CDR3 sequence: CASRNPGQVNDF. DNA of the CDR3: TGTGCCAGCAGGAATCCGGGACAGGTTAACGACTTC.

The chain uses TRBV28 and TRBJ2-1, with 9 nucleotides matching TRBD2. V shed 3 bases, J shed 13 bases, and the junction held 10 bases outside the gene matches. Per germline, CDR1 MDHEN and CDR2 SYDVKM. The CDR3 consists of 14 residues. CDR3 bases: TGTGCCAGCAGTTTTGGTCAGCGGGGGGCCCTCCAGTTCTTC. This gives the protein CASSFGQRGALQFF.

The rearrangement uses TRBV7-9 and TRBJ1-6; 10 bases agree with TRBD1. V lost 5 bases, J lost 9 bases, and 4 bases stayed unmatched. The CDR3 spans 14 residues. Germline V gene lookup returns CDR1 SEHNR and CDR2 FQNEAQ (reference sequence). CDR3 nucleotides: TGTGCCAGCAGCCGGGACAGGGGAGGTTCACCCCTCCACTTT. Protein product: CASSRDRGGSPLHF.